This T cell receptor (beta chain) is from a study of blood T cell repertoires in COVID-19. The CDR3 extends over 14 amino acids. Germline lookup yields CDR1 MNHEY and CDR2 SVGAGI. Trimming removed 8 bases at V and 8 bases at J, with 21 bases between. This clone was picked up a small number of times. Produced via immunoSEQ multiplex PCR; TCRdb's table is partial and in-frame only. Here the sample spans tens of thousands of clones, 88% being singletons. V is TRBV6-5 and J is TRBJ1-2, with TRBD1 as a possible D gene (6 bases). The clonotype comes from a woman aged 55-69 years with acute or convalescent COVID-19. The sequenced material came from peripheral blood. CDR3 sequence: CASLAPGQAGGYTF. DNA of the CDR3: TGTGCCAGCCTCGCACCGGGACAAGCCGGGGGCTACACCTTC.